This paragraph reports one TCR beta chain. Its antigen is unidentified. These data come from a study of cytomegalovirus exposure and HLA in healthy donors. PCR used 60 Vbeta primers and 13 Jbeta primers. Some clones are missing from TCRdb's copy, which holds only in-frame ones; the method was immunoSEQ multiplex PCR. With around 34,000 clones in the sample, the ten largest clones hold under 2%. Study results and limitations: A few CMV-associated chains proved CMV antigen-specific in vitro. In an earlier analysis, most TCR beta V segments were productive about 87% or about 30% of the time. According to a later analysis, most TCR beta chains associated with CMV appeared HLA-restricted. For presence/absence analyses, sequencing depth was assumed to be roughly uniform across donors.

J was trimmed by 7 bases and V by 6 bases; bases with no gene match: 7. The germline V gene encodes CDR1 MNHNS and CDR2 SASEGT. The CDR3 contains 14 residues. The receptor was derived from a woman in her thirties or forties in good health and CMV-seropositive. Sequences were obtained from PBMCs. This rearrangement joins TRBV6-1 to TRBJ1-2; 11 nucleotides align to TRBD1. The CDR3: CASSRDRGVSGYTF. CDR3 nucleotide sequence: TGTGCCAGCAGCCGGGACAGGGGGGTGAGTGGCTACACCTTC.